Sequencing of this T cell receptor beta chain was carried out in a study of cytomegalovirus exposure and HLA in healthy donors. V shed 5 bases and J 3 bases; nucleotides not matched to a gene: 11. Germline CDR1 SGHVS, CDR2 FQNEAQ. The CDR3 runs 17 residues. 60 Vbeta and 13 Jbeta primers were used in PCR. As handled by the study authors: There were about 88 million unique TCR beta chains by a later count, and 10 million to 12 million of them were shared. The table came from immunoSEQ multiplex PCR; TCRdb's copy has only in-frame clones and leaves some out. D and trimming come from the DNA, and the V and J calls and clone size come from that table. Counted here are around 67,000 clones, less than 70% occurring once; the ten biggest clones make up over 2.5%. This clone has only a few counts.

This TCR was sampled from a woman aged 50 to 60 in good health and CMV-seronegative. The chain joins TRBV7-8 to TRBJ2-7, with 12 bases identical to TRBD2. Sequencing was performed on PBMCs. This chain's CDR3 is CASSPGRGLAGLYEQYF. The DNA for the CDR3 is TGTGCCAGCAGCCCCGGTCGGGGACTAGCGGGCCTCTACGAGCAGTACTTC.